The 26 T cell receptor beta chains given below trace back to one sample, sequenced in a study of T cell responses to AZD1222 COVID-19 vaccine. Only in-frame clones appear in the TCRdb table, and some are missing; sequencing was by immunoSEQ multiplex PCR. Of more than 110,000 clones in the sample, more than 75% were seen once. Sequenced here: peripheral blood, sampled 28 days after the second AZD1222 dose. The receptors here all came from an adult who received the AZD1222 COVID-19 vaccine.

Here the CDR3 reads CASRAGTGDEKLFF. The CDR3 DNA is TGTGCCAGCAGGGCCGGGACAGGGGATGAAAAACTGTTTTTT. J is TRBJ1-4 and V is TRBV6-5; TRBD1 aligns across 10 bases. The CDR3 extends over 14 amino acids. The J segment lost 6 bases and the V segment lost 6 bases, leaving 4 bases of the junction unmatched. Germline V gene data show CDR1 as MNHEY and CDR2 as SVGAGI.

The V and J genes are TRBV6-5 and TRBJ1-2, with no clear D. Germline values: CDR1 MNHEY, CDR2 SVGAGI. Trimming stripped 0 bases from V and 2 bases from J, with 7 bases between. There are 14 residues in the CDR3. This chain's CDR3 is CASSYSDQNYGYTF. The CDR3 DNA reads as TGTGCCAGCAGTTACTCAGACCAAAACTATGGCTACACCTTC.

The chain employs TRBV6-5 and TRBJ2-2; D may be TRBD2 (6 bases). Germline V gene lookup returns CDR1 MNHEY and CDR2 SVGAGI. Trimming took off 6 bases at V and 2 bases at J, with 13 bases between the two ends. The CDR3 covers 15 residues. The DNA of the CDR3 is TGTGCCAGCAGACGTCTCGGGGGAAACACCGGGGAGCTGTTTTTT. Its translation: CASRRLGGNTGELFF.

The chain employs TRBV7-2 and TRBJ2-6; D not resolved. The CDR3 consists of 14 residues. V was trimmed by 3 bases and J by 0 bases, leaving 3 bases between them. Germline V gene lookup returns CDR1 SGHTA and CDR2 FQGNSA. The CDR3 DNA sequence: TGTGCCAGCAGCTTCAACTCTGGGGCCAACGTCCTGACTTTC. Residues: CASSFNSGANVLTF.

This clone is a singleton in its sample. This chain connects TRBV9 to TRBJ1-6; 8 bases are shared with TRBD1. The CDR3 covers 16 residues. Germline lookup yields CDR1 SGDLS and CDR2 YYNGEE. V was clipped by 4 bases and J by 5 bases; unmatched bases: 8. The CDR3: CASSPRGDRNNSPLHF. CDR3 DNA sequence: TGTGCCAGCAGCCCCCGCGGGGACAGGAATAATTCACCCCTCCACTTT.

The chain has TRBV27 and TRBJ2-3; 9 nucleotides match TRBD2. The J segment lost 9 bases and the V segment lost 8 bases, leaving 12 bases of the junction unmatched. The CDR3 contains 14 residues. CDR1 and CDR2 from the germline V gene are MNHEY and SMNVEV (reference sequence). CDR3 residues: CASSSGAPFVTQYF. The CDR3 nucleotides read TGTGCCAGCTCTAGCGGGGCTCCTTTTGTCACGCAGTATTTT.

This chain connects TRBV30 to TRBJ2-7; no definite D call. Germline V gives CDR1 GTSNPN, CDR2 SVGIG (reference sequence). With 2 bases removed from V and 7 bases from J, the gap between germline ends came to 9 bases. The CDR3 covers 11 residues. CDR3 in amino acids: CAWSTGWEQYF. The CDR3 DNA is TGTGCCTGGAGTACTGGGTGGGAGCAGTACTTC. Together with reference TRBV30 and TRBJ2-7, the CDR3 gives the full variable domain: SQTIHQWPATLVQPVGSPLSLECTVEGTSNPNLYWYRQAAGRGLQLLFYSVGIGQISSEVPQNLSASRPQDRQFILSSKKLLLSDSGFYLCAWSTGWEQYFGPGTRLTVT.

V and J are TRBV5-4 and TRBJ1-2, with D tentatively TRBD1 (5 bases). CDR1 and CDR2 from the germline V gene are SGHNT and YYREEE (reference sequence). CDR3 length equals 12 residues. V was cut by 4 bases and J by 5 bases, with 9 bases left in between. CDR3 DNA sequence: TGTGCCAGCAGCCCGGGGCTGTATGGCTACACCTTC. Translating it yields CASSPGLYGYTF.

The rearrangement links TRBV5-1 to TRBJ1-1, with D perhaps matching TRBD1 (6 bases). V was cut by 0 bases and J by 7 bases, with 13 bases left in between. CDR1 and CDR2 (germline): SGHRS, YFSETQ. This CDR3 region has 14 residues. CDR3 loop: CASSLAATGLEAFF. The CDR3 nucleotides are TGCGCCAGCAGCTTGGCCGCGACAGGCCTTGAAGCTTTCTTT.

The chain employs TRBV29-1 and TRBJ1-3; D gene unclear. Per the germline V gene, CDR1 is SQVTM and CDR2 is ANQGSEA. This CDR3 is built from 12 residues. The V end lost 2 bases, the J end lost 3 bases, and 5 bases lay between the germline ends. The CDR3, as DNA: TGCAGCGTTGAAACCGATGGAAACACCATATATTTT. Translation gives CSVETDGNTIYF.

This clone was observed a single time. The V and J genes are TRBV6-5 and TRBJ1-1; D unresolved. This CDR3 region has 13 residues. Germline V gene lookup returns CDR1 MNHEY and CDR2 SVGAGI. V was shortened by 8 bases and J by 1 base, with 11 bases between the two germline ends. CDR3 bases: TGTGCCAGCGCGACCATTACGAACACTGAAGCTTTCTTT. Residues: CASATITNTEAFF.

The chain combines TRBV24-1 with TRBJ1-5, with TRBD1 matching over 7 bases. This CDR3 is 14 amino acids long. In germline, CDR1 is KGHDR, CDR2 SFDVKD. V dropped 4 bases and J dropped 8; count of bases not matched to a gene: 7. The CDR3 sequence is CATSETGTAKPQHF. Here the CDR3 DNA reads TGTGCCACCAGTGAAACCGGGACAGCCAAGCCCCAGCATTTT.

The chain employs TRBV7-3 and TRBJ2-4, with TRBD2 matching 8 bases. Germline V CDR1 and CDR2: SGHTA, FQGTGA. This CDR3 is 17 amino acids long. The trim removed 1 base at V and 3 bases at J, leaving 8 bases unmatched. The CDR3 nucleotides read TGTGCCAGCAGCTTAAATGGAGCGGGAGAAGGCAAAAACATTCAGTACTTC. It encodes CASSLNGAGEGKNIQYF. Supplemented by reference TRBV7-3 and TRBJ2-4, the full variable domain reads GAGVSQTPSNKVTEKGKYVELRCDPISGHTALYWYRQSLGQGPEFLIYFQGTGAADDSGLPNDRFFAVRPEGSVSTLKIQRTERGDSAVYLCASSLNGAGEGKNIQYFGAGTRLSVL.

The rearrangement joins TRBV19 to TRBJ2-7; D is possibly TRBD2 (6 bases). CDR3 length: 14 amino acids. V lost 8 bases and J lost 2, with 16 bases in between. Germline lookup yields CDR1 LNHDA and CDR2 SQIVND (reference sequence). CDR3 in amino acids: CASCAREAPYEQYF. The CDR3, as DNA: TGTGCCAGTTGCGCGAGGGAGGCGCCCTACGAGCAGTACTTC.

The chain uses TRBV7-3 and TRBJ2-2, with 10 bases matching TRBD2. V dropped 5 bases and J dropped 6; count of bases not matched to a gene: 9. The CDR3 totals 16 residues. Germline CDR1 SGHTA, CDR2 FQGTGA. The CDR3 region is CASSPPSGGGSGELFF. CDR3 coding DNA: TGTGCCAGCAGCCCGCCTAGCGGGGGAGGGTCCGGGGAGCTGTTTTTT.

This chain links TRBV7-2 with TRBJ1-1; D remains unclear. V lost 1 base and J lost 3, with 9 bases in between. Germline lookup yields CDR1 SGHTA and CDR2 FQGNSA. This CDR3 spans 14 amino acids. This chain's CDR3 is CASSLGRRDTEAFF. As DNA, the CDR3 is TGTGCCAGCAGCTTAGGACGTAGGGACACTGAAGCTTTCTTT.

V is TRBV3-1 (or the pseudogene TRBV3-2) and J is TRBJ1-5; no clear D gene. From germline, CDR1 is LGHDT and CDR2 YNNKEL (reference sequence). The CDR3 sequence is 15 residues long. The ends were cut back, 0 bases at V and 7 bases at J, with 13 bases in the middle. The CDR3 reads CASSQDSGVGQPQHF. The CDR3 DNA reads as TGTGCCAGCAGCCAAGATAGCGGGGTGGGGCAGCCCCAGCATTTT.

The chain employs TRBV27 and TRBJ2-1; weak D call: TRBD2 (5 bases). CDR3 length: 11 amino acids. Between the trimmed V and J ends, which lost 9 bases and 10 bases, there was a span of 13 bases. The germline V gene has CDR1 MNHEY and CDR2 SMNVEV (reference sequence). CDR3 loop: CARATSGEQFF. CDR3 DNA sequence: TGTGCCAGGGCCACATCGGGGGAGCAGTTCTTC.

The J gene is TRBJ1-4, the V gene TRBV6-2 or TRBV6-3; D gene ambiguous. The V end was cut by 5 bases, the J end by 4 bases, with 11 bases between. The germline V gene has CDR1 MNHEY and CDR2 SVGEGT. The CDR3 is 14 residues long. In nucleotides, the CDR3 is TGTGCCAGCAGTCCCAGGACGCTTAATGAAAAACTGTTTTTT. Amino acid sequence: CASSPRTLNEKLFF.

This chain joins TRBV7-3 and TRBJ2-1; 13 nucleotides align to TRBD2. The J segment lost 5 bases and the V segment lost 5 bases, leaving 9 bases of the junction unmatched. The CDR3 is made up of 17 amino acids. CDR1 is SGHTA and CDR2 is FQGTGA in the germline V gene. CDR3 DNA: TGTGCCAGCAGCCTGGGGACTAGCGGGACGCCCAACAATGAGCAGTTCTTC. Translation: CASSLGTSGTPNNEQFF.

V usage is TRBV20-1 and J usage is TRBJ1-4, with unresolved D. Trimming removed 3 bases from V and 5 bases from J, with 4 bases in between. The CDR3 sequence is 11 residues long. Germline CDR1 and CDR2: DFQATT and SNEGSKA (reference sequence). The CDR3 DNA reads TGCAGTGCTAGCGTAAATGAAAAACTGTTTTTT. Translation gives CSASVNEKLFF.

V gene TRBV6-5 combines with J gene TRBJ1-1; D is possibly TRBD1 (6 bases). The CDR3 covers 14 residues. Between the trimmed V and J ends, which lost 2 bases and 4 bases, there was a span of 11 bases. Germline lookup yields CDR1 MNHEY and CDR2 SVGAGI. The chain's CDR3 is CASSYGGQVTEAFF. The DNA of the CDR3 is TGTGCCAGCAGTTACGGGGGGCAGGTCACTGAAGCTTTCTTT.

The chain uses TRBV6-5 and TRBJ1-1; 10 bases map to TRBD1. Looked up from germline, CDR1 is MNHEY and CDR2 is SVGAGI. There are 14 residues in the CDR3. Germline trimming cut 5 bases from V and 6 bases from J; bases unmatched to any gene: 6. CDR3: CASSQRQGASEAFF. In nucleotides, the CDR3 is TGTGCCAGCAGTCAAAGACAGGGGGCTTCTGAAGCTTTCTTT.

The V gene is TRBV10-3, the J gene TRBJ2-3; perhaps TRBD1 as D (6 bases). This CDR3 has 13 amino acids. Germline CDR1 ENHRY, CDR2 SYGVKD. V was clipped by 7 bases and J by 0 bases, with 8 bases between them. CDR3 in amino acids: CAIKQGSTDTQYF. CDR3 nucleotide sequence: TGTGCCATCAAGCAGGGGAGCACAGATACGCAGTATTTT.

This clone was observed a single time. The genes are TRBV6-5 and TRBJ1-5; unclear D gene. Trimming stripped 8 bases from V and 3 bases from J, with 11 bases between. There are 13 residues in the CDR3. Germline V gene data show CDR1 as MNHEY and CDR2 as SVGAGI. Written as DNA, the CDR3 is TGTGCCAGCGACCCAGTGAACAATCAGCCCCAGCATTTT. Translation gives CASDPVNNQPQHF.

The chain employs TRBV11-2 and TRBJ2-1; D may match TRBD1 or TRBD2 (6 bases each). CDR3 length equals 16 residues. Germline V gene sequence: CDR1 SGHAT, CDR2 FQNNGV. V dropped 1 base and J dropped 5 bases, with 15 bases sitting between them. The CDR3 DNA sequence: TGTGCCAGCAGCTTAGTGGGGGGCCTATCGAACAATGAGCAGTTCTTC. Protein product: CASSLVGGLSNNEQFF.